This T cell receptor (beta chain) emerged from a study of early T cells in non-severe SARS-CoV-2 infection (dated by TCRdb to the early 2020s). Study-level background: Because TCR sequencing was done on bulk RNA from unsorted whole blood, the alpha and beta chains could not be paired. Findings and caveats that apply to the study as a whole: Matching against VDJdb was skewed toward anti-spike CD8 responses, likely underestimated virus-specific expansions, and missed private and CD4 specificities.

This clonotype occurred a few times. Its antigen is currently not known. Per-base qualities were not stored, and no clone one base away is much larger. The library was generated by 5' RACE. Sequencing used a NextSeq 500. In the TCR library protocol, unique molecular identifiers were attached to individual cDNA molecules to correct for PCR bias and sequencing error. Both TCR alpha and beta chains were sequenced, and tight co-correlation was observed between alpha and beta sequence abundances in each sample. In the source study's methods: Decombinator V4 was used to annotate the V gene, J gene and CDR3 of the TCR sequences. TCRs were defined as expanded if a significant change between any two time points was detected under a Poisson model with p below 0.0001. Abundances of TCRs were expressed as counts per million after normalisation to the total number of TCRs sequenced in each sample. MAIT TCRs were defined by TRAV1-2 paired with TRAJ12, TRAJ20 or TRAJ33, and iNKT TCRs by TRAV10 paired with TRAJ18. VDJdb, accessed 1 November 2021, was searched for CMV, EBV and SARS-CoV-2 annotated TCRs, excluding TCRs annotated for multiple antigens. Starting from the raw public reads, TCRdb applied fastp trimming at Q25, assembled clones with MiXCR and retained in-frame beta chains. Rows are unified per CDR3 protein, each entry keeping the most common DNA and genes. These V and J calls are TCRdb output, not the study's own analysis. For this sample there are over 85,000 distinct CDR3 sequences; under 15% appear just once. About 6% of the sample goes to the ten largest clones.

The CDR3 measures 13 amino acids from cysteine to phenylalanine. Of all the DNA, just the CDR3 is kept, 39 bases in frame from base 1. CDR1 and CDR2 were assigned from the germline V gene (reference sequence) as LGHDT and YNNKEL. Trimming costs V 3 bases and J 6 bases, and their ends lie 9 bases apart. A case-control design nested within a healthcare worker cohort in London, UK, was used, with weekly nasopharyngeal swab PCR tests and blood sampling performed. Healthcare workers were recruited between 23 and 31 March 2020, during the week of the UK lockdown, and were followed weekly for up to roughly 15 weeks.

Recombination joined TRBV3-1 with TRBJ2-1, with the D gene uncertain. Material for sequencing was whole blood. The receptor was derived from an adult who was a healthcare worker with PCR-confirmed SARS-CoV-2 infection or an uninfected control (not recorded which). The CDR3 is CASSQGLLNEQFF. The base sequence is TGTGCCAGCAGCCAGGGCCTACTCAATGAGCAGTTCTTC.